The 17 T cell receptor beta chains given below trace back to one sample, sequenced in a study of blood T cell repertoires in COVID-19. Profiling relied on immunoSEQ multiplex PCR, and the TCRdb table lists in-frame clones only, not all of them. The sample lists 380,000 or so clones, about 89% occurring once. The sequencing input was PBMCs or T cells enriched from blood (not recorded which). Receptors were obtained from a man younger than 40 who had recovered from COVID-19.

The chain employs TRBV2 and TRBJ1-1; TRBD1 matches 9 bases. The CDR3 sequence is 14 residues long. The ends lost 2 bases at V and 9 bases at J; junction bases unmatched: 7. Germline CDR1 reads SNHLY; CDR2 reads FYNNEI. CDR3 bases: TGTGCCAGCAGTGAAATCACAGGGGGCGGTAAAGCTTTCTTT. Translated: CASSEITGGGKAFF.

The V gene is TRBV2, the J gene TRBJ2-3; D gene ambiguous. The CDR3 is 14 amino acids. The germline CDR1 and CDR2 sequences are SNHLY and FYNNEI. V dropped 4 bases and J dropped 1 base, with 9 bases sitting between them. The CDR3 here is CASSVTRGTDTQYF. In DNA form, the CDR3 reads TGTGCCAGCAGTGTCACTCGAGGCACAGATACGCAGTATTTT.

The chain has TRBV27 and TRBJ1-6; TRBD1 matches at 7 bases. Per germline, CDR1 MNHEY and CDR2 SMNVEV (reference sequence). V trimming: 5 bases; J trimming: 0 bases; junction bases outside the gene matches: 4. The CDR3 loop spans 16 amino acids. The CDR3 spells CASSQGQSSYNSPLHF. The DNA for the CDR3 is TGTGCCAGCAGTCAGGGACAGAGCTCCTATAATTCACCCCTCCACTTT.

V is TRBV5-5 and J is TRBJ1-2, with 9 bases lining up with TRBD1. This CDR3 comprises 16 residues. Trimming at V came to 2 bases and at J to 0 bases, leaving 5 bases not matched to a gene. Per the germline V gene, CDR1 is SGHKS and CDR2 is YYEKEE (reference sequence). CDR3 residues: CASSFTGTGTNYGYTF. DNA for the CDR3: TGTGCCAGCAGCTTTACCGGGACAGGGACTAACTATGGCTACACCTTC.

The genes are TRBV4-3 and TRBJ1-2; TRBD1 might be the D (5 bases). This CDR3 is built from 16 residues. V lost 0 bases to trimming and J lost 5 bases, with 16 bases between them. In germline, CDR1 is LGHNA, CDR2 YSLEER. This chain's CDR3 is CASSQEYQRGGYGYTF. The CDR3 coding sequence is TGCGCCAGCAGCCAAGAGTATCAGAGGGGAGGGTATGGCTACACCTTC.

The gene calls are TRBV30 and TRBJ1-2; D is perhaps TRBD1 (5 bases). Germline V gene data show CDR1 as GTSNPN and CDR2 as SVGIG (reference sequence). V lost 0 bases, J lost 8 bases, and 13 bases lay in between. The CDR3 covers 13 residues. The CDR3 is CAWSVLFRVGYTF. CDR3 in DNA: TGTGCCTGGAGTGTACTCTTCAGGGTGGGCTACACCTTC.

The V gene is TRBV7-6, the J gene TRBJ1-1; D gene ambiguous. The CDR3 has 15 amino acids. CDR1 is SGHVS and CDR2 is FNYEAQ in the germline V gene. V gave up 2 bases and J gave up 6 bases, with 16 bases separating them. The CDR3 DNA is TGTGCCAGCAGCTTACGTGAGGGCCACGGCGCTGAAGCTTTCTTT. Translated: CASSLREGHGAEAFF.

This rearrangement joins TRBV7-2 to TRBJ1-2; 10 positions agree with TRBD1. Germline V CDR1 and CDR2: SGHTA, FQGNSA. The CDR3 runs 15 residues. Trimming removed 4 bases from V and 8 bases from J; junction bases left unmatched: 10. The CDR3 region is CASSSPGQGTRGYTF. In nucleotides, the CDR3 is TGTGCCAGCAGCTCCCCGGGACAGGGGACGCGAGGCTACACCTTC.

This sequence joins TRBV7-9 and TRBJ1-6; D is ambiguous. V lost 1 base, J lost 11 bases, and 12 bases lay in between. Germline lookup yields CDR1 SEHNR and CDR2 FQNEAQ (reference sequence). There are 14 residues in the CDR3. As DNA, the CDR3 is TGTGCCAGCAGCTTAGAGGGAGTTAGGACACCCCTCCACTTT. This translates into CASSLEGVRTPLHF.

The chain carries TRBV7-9 and TRBJ2-1; D is possibly TRBD2 (6 bases). V lost 3 bases and J 5 bases, leaving 17 bases between the germline ends. Germline V CDR1 and CDR2: SEHNR, FQNEAQ (reference sequence). This CDR3 has 16 residues. The DNA for the CDR3 is TGTGCCAGCAGCTTTTCTATGGGACTCTACAACAATGAGCAGTTCTTC. Residues: CASSFSMGLYNNEQFF.

The V and J genes are TRBV4-1 and TRBJ1-2; D is uncertain. This CDR3 spans 14 amino acids. V shed 1 base and J shed 8 bases, with 14 bases lying between them. CDR1 and CDR2 (germline): MGHRA, YSYEKL. DNA for the CDR3: TGCGCCAGCAGCCAAGGGTCGGGGAGGTACGGCTACACCTTC. Amino acids: CASSQGSGRYGYTF.

This clone was recorded a few times. The rearrangement links TRBV18 to TRBJ1-2, with TRBD1 identical over 10 bases. The CDR3 covers 14 residues. Germline loops: CDR1 KGHSH, CDR2 LQKENI. The V segment lost 3 bases and the J segment 7 bases; nucleotides outside the gene matches: 5. Here the CDR3 reads CASSPETGGFGYTF. The CDR3, as DNA: TGTGCCAGCTCACCCGAGACAGGGGGCTTTGGCTACACCTTC.

This clone was observed a few times. The chain uses TRBV3-1 (or the pseudogene TRBV3-2) and TRBJ1-1; D gene unclear. Trimming shortened V by 4 bases and J by 5 bases, and 8 bases separated the two germline ends. Germline loops: CDR1 LGHDT, CDR2 YNNKEL (reference sequence). CDR3 size: 12 residues. The chain's CDR3 is CASSRRGTEAFF. In DNA form, the CDR3 reads TGTGCCAGCAGCCGGCGAGGAACTGAAGCTTTCTTT.

The rearrangement joins TRBV12-3 or TRBV12-4 to TRBJ1-1, with D possibly TRBD1 on 5 matching bases. CDR3 length: 13 residues. The V gene lost 6 bases and the J gene lost 0 bases, with 8 bases spanning the gap. In DNA form, the CDR3 reads TGTGCCAGCAGGCCAGGGCTGAACACTGAAGCTTTCTTT. Its protein product is CASRPGLNTEAFF.

The genes are TRBV27 and TRBJ2-6; 7 bases fit TRBD1. With V trimmed by 2 bases and J by 1 base, 11 bases remained unmatched. The CDR3 sequence is 19 residues long. Germline V CDR1 and CDR2: MNHEY, SMNVEV (reference sequence). CDR3 loop: CASSLKPDRVRSGANVLTF. The CDR3 DNA follows: TGTGCCAGCAGTTTAAAGCCCGACAGGGTACGGTCTGGGGCCAACGTCCTGACTTTC.

This rearrangement joins TRBV5-1 to TRBJ1-3; D is unclear. The CDR3 is made up of 13 amino acids. V was clipped by 4 bases and J by 2 bases, with 7 bases between them. Germline-derived CDR1 and CDR2 are SGHRS and YFSETQ. The CDR3 DNA follows: TGCGCCAGCAGCCGAGAAGCTGGAAACACCATATATTTT. Amino acid sequence: CASSREAGNTIYF.

The chain couples TRBV5-1 to TRBJ2-7; 9 bases map to TRBD2. V was clipped by 2 bases and J by 7 bases; unmatched bases: 7. The CDR3 totals 14 residues. Germline V gene sequence: CDR1 SGHRS, CDR2 YFSETQ. CDR3 coding DNA: TGCGCCAGCAGCTTTACGGGACTAGCCGAGGAGCAGTACTTC. This sequence encodes CASSFTGLAEEQYF.